This T cell receptor (beta chain) derives from a study of CD8+CD57+ T cells in acquired aplastic anemia (dated by TCRdb to the late 2010s). With regard to the full study: Extracted DNA from sorted CD4+ and CD8+ cells averaged about 2.9 ug, ranging from roughly 0.17 to 30 ug. CD8+CD57+ expansion was defined as a frequency above the mean frequency observed in healthy subjects. Results and caveats for the whole study, not just this receptor: Patients and healthy controls showed no significant difference in CD8+ Simpson's diversity (P=0.060). Roughly 30 CD8+ CDR3 sequences were found to be shared between patients and controls, but these sequences appeared to be highly expressed in patients and within the immunodominant clones of the patients.

Trimming removed 0 bases from V and 7 bases from J, leaving 6 bases between the germline ends. The CDR3 covers 13 residues, taking in both the cysteine and the phenylalanine. The retained sequence is limited to the CDR3, 39 bases, with the frame set at the first base. From a lookup of the germline V gene, CDR1 and CDR2 are KGHDR and SFDVKD. Flow cytometry had shown CD8+CD57+ cell expansion in the patients selected for sequencing. Every patient had severe acquired aplastic anemia, diagnosed using the International Study of Aplastic Anemia and Agranulocytosis and Camitta criteria. At the time blood was sampled, none of the patients had received any therapy. In this study, sorted CD4+ and CD8+ T cells from the blood of healthy subjects and of severe aplastic anemia patients had their TCR repertoires deep-sequenced. Patients were enrolled in the USA under clinicaltrials.gov protocols 00001620, 01623167, 00001397, 00071045, 00081523 and 00961064. Ficoll-Paque density gradient centrifugation was used to isolate peripheral blood mononuclear cells. Before DNA was extracted, CD4+ and CD8+ T cells were sorted using either FACS or magnetic beads.

This clonotype has at least ten counts. This receptor's antigen is unknown. Base qualities are not at hand, and no much larger clone is one base apart. Genomic DNA served as template for TCR beta VDJ combination and CDR3 sequence profiling. TCR repertoire sequencing was run on an Illumina HiSeq 2000. The original methods were these. TRBV/TRBJ rearrangement plots, CDR3 size and DJ length profiles, and Simpson's diversity index were used to assess repertoires. The immunodominant clone was defined as the most abundant DNA sequence in deep sequencing data. CDR3 amino acid sequences were screened for sharing across subjects and were compared with published repertoires and the VDJdb database. The public reads were reanalyzed by TCRdb: fastp trimming at Q25, MiXCR alignment, in-frame beta chains only. Here each entry gathers all rows of one CDR3 protein and keeps the most common genes and DNA. The V and J calls and clone size are TCRdb's, not the authors'. The sample data list around 430,000 distinct CDR3 sequences, and around 30% of these were observed just once. The ten largest clonotypes hold 0.82% of the sample.

Rearrangement joined TRBV24-1 to TRBJ1-3, with no D gene named confidently. The source of this sequence is a human donor with aplastic anemia. Sequenced input: sorted CD4+, CD8+, or CD8+CD57+ T cells (not recorded which) from PBMCs. The CDR3 here reads CATSDLLGNTIYF. The nucleotide sequence is TGTGCCACCAGTGATTTGCTGGGGAACACCATATATTTT.